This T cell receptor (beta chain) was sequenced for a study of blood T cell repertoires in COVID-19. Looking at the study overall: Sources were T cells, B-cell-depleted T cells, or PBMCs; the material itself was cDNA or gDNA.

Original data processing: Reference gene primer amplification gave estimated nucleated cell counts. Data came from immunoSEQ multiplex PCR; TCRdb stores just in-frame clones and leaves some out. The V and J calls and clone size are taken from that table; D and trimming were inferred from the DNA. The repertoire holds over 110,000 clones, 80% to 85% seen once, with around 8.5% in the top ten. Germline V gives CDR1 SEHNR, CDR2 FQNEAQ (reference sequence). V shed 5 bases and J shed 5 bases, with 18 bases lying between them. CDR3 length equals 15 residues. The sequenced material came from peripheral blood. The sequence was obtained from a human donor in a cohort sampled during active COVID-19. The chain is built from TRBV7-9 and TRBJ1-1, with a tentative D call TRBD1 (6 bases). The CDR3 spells CASSPASGGRTEAFF. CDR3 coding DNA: TGTGCCAGCAGCCCGGCCTCCGGGGGGCGAACTGAAGCTTTCTTT.